A single sample gave rise to the 10 T cell receptor beta chains below, sequenced in a study of T cell repertoires in cytomegalovirus infection. One entry per CDR3 protein, called by TCRdb with MiXCR from the reads. The sample contains approximately 100,000 distinct CDR3 sequences, less than 25% of which appear only once. The sequenced sample consisted of CD8+ T cells from PBMCs. These receptors all stem from a human donor in good health (CMV status not recorded). Some clones in this sample may be carry-over from other donors' samples.

This clonotype was detected many times. The chain employs TRBV29-1 and TRBJ2-7; D perhaps matches TRBD2 (7 bases). The V gene lost 3 bases and the J gene lost 0 bases, with 18 bases spanning the gap. The CDR3 sequence is 16 residues long. Germline assignment: CDR1 SQVTM and CDR2 ANQGSEA. The CDR3 coding sequence is TGCAGCGTTGAGGACCCAGAGGGGGGGAGCTCCTACGAGCAGTACTTC. Its protein is CSVEDPEGGSSYEQYF.

This clonotype has only a few counts. The rearrangement joins TRBV30 to TRBJ2-7, with 12 bases lining up with TRBD2. V trimming: 5 bases; J trimming: 3 bases; junction bases outside the gene matches: 17. This CDR3 region has 18 residues. The germline gives CDR1 GTSNPN, CDR2 SVGIG (reference sequence). CDR3 DNA sequence: TGTGCCTGGGCAGGCACTCTAGCGGGAGGGGGCGCCTACTACGAGCAGTACTTC. Protein: CAWAGTLAGGGAYYEQYF.

This clonotype came up a few times. The gene calls are TRBV12-3 or TRBV12-4 and TRBJ2-7; D unresolved. This CDR3 contains 16 residues. Trimming shortened V by 0 bases and J by 0 bases, and 12 bases separated the two germline ends. The CDR3 protein is CASSLARGTASYEQYF. CDR3 nucleotides: TGTGCCAGCAGTTTAGCTCGTGGCACCGCCTCCTACGAGCAGTACTTC.

There are many counts of this clonotype. The CDR3 DNA follows: TGTGCCAGCAGCTTATACAGGACATCCGAAGAACCCCTCCACTTT. It yields the protein CASSLYRTSEEPLHF. This chain joins TRBV7-8 and TRBJ1-6, with a tentative D call TRBD1 (5 bases). The V and J ends lost 2 bases and 12 bases respectively, with 17 bases between them. The CDR3 spans 15 residues. Germline CDR1 reads SGHVS; CDR2 reads FQNEAQ.

CDR3: CASSPLRTNYNEQFF. In nucleotides, the CDR3 is TGCGCCAGCAGCCCTCTAAGGACAAACTACAATGAGCAGTTCTTC. The V and J genes are TRBV5-1 and TRBJ2-1, with D possibly TRBD1 on 5 matching bases. The CDR3 sequence is 15 residues long. Germline V lookup: CDR1 SGHRS, CDR2 YFSETQ. Trimming cost V 4 bases and J 3 bases, with 14 bases left between them.

This rearrangement joins TRBV30 to TRBJ1-1; no definite D call. Germline V lookup: CDR1 GTSNPN, CDR2 SVGIG (reference sequence). Trimming removed 5 bases from V and 0 bases from J, with 10 bases in between. The CDR3 has 13 amino acids. The CDR3 loop is CAWVEDVNTEAFF. CDR3 DNA: TGTGCCTGGGTCGAGGACGTGAACACTGAAGCTTTCTTT. Based on the CDR3 plus reference TRBV30 and TRBJ1-1, the full variable domain is SQTIHQWPATLVQPVGSPLSLECTVEGTSNPNLYWYRQAAGRGLQLLFYSVGIGQISSEVPQNLSASRPQDRQFILSSKKLLLSDSGFYLCAWVEDVNTEAFFGQGTRLTVV.

This clonotype was observed a handful of times. The chain has TRBV7-9 and TRBJ2-1, with 7 bases fitting TRBD1. The CDR3 is 15 residues long. Germline CDR1 and CDR2: SEHNR and FQNEAQ (reference sequence). Trimming cost V 5 bases and J 3 bases; bases outside gene matches: 7. The DNA for the CDR3 is TGTGCCAGCAGCCCTCCACAGGGGCACTACAATGAGCAGTTCTTC. It yields the protein CASSPPQGHYNEQFF.

This clonotype was counted a few times. The rearrangement joins TRBV12-3 or TRBV12-4 to TRBJ2-1, with 9 bases aligning to TRBD2. This CDR3 has 15 residues. J gave up 6 bases and V 3 bases, and 6 bases lay outside the gene matches. The CDR3 sequence is CASSFSSGAFNEQFF. CDR3 in DNA: TGTGCCAGCAGTTTCTCTAGCGGGGCTTTCAATGAGCAGTTCTTC.

The rearrangement links TRBV4-3 to TRBJ1-5; D might be TRBD1 (5 bases). V shed 0 bases and J shed 0 bases, with 18 bases lying between them. Per the germline V gene, CDR1 is LGHNA and CDR2 is YSLEER. This CDR3 spans 19 amino acids. The CDR3: CASSQDRSMGGYSNQPQHF. The CDR3 nucleotides are TGCGCCAGCAGCCAAGATCGCTCCATGGGGGGTTATAGCAATCAGCCCCAGCATTTT.

This clonotype was counted a few times. The chain uses TRBV29-1 and TRBJ2-1; 7 positions match TRBD1. CDR3 length: 15 amino acids. V dropped 5 bases and J dropped 8; count of bases not matched to a gene: 15. The V gene's germline CDR1 is SQVTM and CDR2 ANQGSEA. The chain's CDR3 is CSVSSGTDLLDEQFF. The CDR3 DNA reads as TGCAGCGTTAGTTCCGGGACAGACCTCCTCGATGAGCAGTTCTTC.